Each of the 12 T cell receptor beta chains below was sequenced from the same sample in a study of tumor-infiltrating lymphocytes in oesophageal squamous cell carcinoma (TCRdb year 2016). Library creation used PCR. Instrument on record: Illumina HiSeq 2000. TCRdb passed the public sequencing reads through fastp at Q25 and MiXCR, retaining productive beta sequences. Rows are unified per CDR3 protein, each entry keeping the most common DNA and genes. The sample has 21,000 or so distinct CDR3 sequences on record, about two fifths of them singletons. Under 40% of the sample belongs to the ten largest clones. Sequencing was done on a sample of esophageal tumor tissue. The receptor set was obtained from a male donor with esophageal squamous cell carcinoma.

This clonotype showed up many times. The chain recombines TRBV12-3 or TRBV12-4 with TRBJ2-5, with D perhaps being TRBD1 or TRBD2 (7 bases each). CDR3 length: 14 amino acids. V was shortened by 6 bases and J by 11 bases, with 22 bases between the two germline ends. DNA of the CDR3: TGTGCCAGCAGCCCAGGGGGGGGAAGGAATGAGCAGTACTTC. Protein: CASSPGGGRNEQYF.

This clonotype was seen repeatedly, ten times or more. The chain couples TRBV7-2 to TRBJ1-4, with D uncertain. This CDR3 spans 14 amino acids. From germline, CDR1 is SGHTA and CDR2 FQGNSA. V lost 5 bases, J lost 8 bases, and 15 bases lay in between. This CDR3 reads CASSAGDIGEKLFF. The CDR3 region has the DNA TGTGCCAGCAGCGCCGGGGATATAGGGGAAAAACTGTTTTTT.

There are many counts of this clonotype. With a much larger clone just one base away, this may be a read error. This chain uses TRBV6-1 with TRBJ2-7; 7 bases agree with TRBD2. The CDR3 extends over 15 amino acids. With V trimmed by 5 bases and J by 7 bases, 14 bases remained unmatched. CDR1 MNHNS and CDR2 SASEGT come from the germline V gene. The DNA of the CDR3 is TGTGCCAGCAGTTCGACTAGGAGGGAGGGCAATGAGCAGTACTTC. It encodes CASSSTRREGNEQYF.

This clonotype appeared many times. As DNA, the CDR3 is TGTGCCACTAAGGACCGTGGCAGGTTCTACAATGAGCAGTTCTTC. Translated, it gives CATKDRGRFYNEQFF. The rearrangement joins TRBV27 to TRBJ2-1, with D unresolved. CDR3 length: 15 amino acids. Per germline, CDR1 MNHEY and CDR2 SMNVEV (reference sequence). The ends were cut back, 10 bases at V and 3 bases at J, with 19 bases in the middle.

In regard to this clonotype: Since no conserved phenylalanine or tryptophan closes the CDR3, a read error is the likely cause. The limits of the CDR3 on the DNA are not certain, so only TCRdb's listed CDR3 is given. The J gene is TRBJ2-1, the V gene TRBV5-3; the listed D gene, TRBD1, was not tested against the DNA. TRBV5-3 is classed as an ORF, of uncertain function. The CDR3 spans 14 amino acids, including both terminal residues. CDR3 residues: CARSPNRAKRPSTS.

Remarks on this clonotype: A read error is possible here, since a much larger clone lies one base away. The CDR3 DNA is TGTGCCAGCAGCTTAACCCCTTACAATGAGCAGTACTTC. Protein sequence: CASSLTPYNEQYF. The chain uses TRBV11-2 and TRBJ2-7; the D is unclear. The ends were cut back, 2 bases at V and 7 bases at J, with 12 bases in the middle. Germline lookup yields CDR1 SGHAT and CDR2 FQNNGV. This CDR3 comprises 13 residues.

This clonotype was detected a few times. CDR3 loop: CASSPTTSNEKLFF. DNA for the CDR3: TGTGCCAGCTCACCGACAACCTCTAATGAAAAACTGTTTTTT. The chain recombines TRBV18 with TRBJ1-4; D is ambiguous. V was cut by 3 bases and J by 3 bases, with 8 bases left in between. This CDR3 is 14 amino acids long. CDR1 is KGHSH, CDR2 LQKENI, per germline.

The sample holds many counts of this clonotype. The J gene is TRBJ2-3, the V gene TRBV18; 8 bases map to TRBD1. The CDR3 extends over 15 amino acids. CDR1 and CDR2 from the germline V gene are KGHSH and LQKENI. Losses at the gene ends were 6 bases for V and 3 bases for J; bases not matched to a gene: 8. Here the CDR3 DNA reads TGTGCCAGCTCCCAGGGACAGGTGGTTACAGATACGCAGTATTTT. It codes for CASSQGQVVTDTQYF.

The sample holds many counts of this clonotype. The chain uses TRBV25-1 and TRBJ1-1; D possibly corresponds to TRBD1 (6 bases). The V gene's germline CDR1 is MGHDK and CDR2 SYGVNS. This CDR3 region has 14 residues. Trimming removed 3 bases from V and 1 base from J, with 9 bases in between. The CDR3 reads CASSERGGNTEAFF. The CDR3 DNA sequence: TGTGCCAGCAGTGAGCGAGGGGGGAACACTGAAGCTTTCTTT.

This chain connects TRBV7-3 to TRBJ2-1; 9 positions agree with TRBD2. CDR3 length: 15 amino acids. The germline V gene encodes CDR1 SGHTA and CDR2 FQGTGA. The trim removed 0 bases at V and 3 bases at J, leaving 0 bases unmatched. Here the CDR3 DNA reads TGTGCCAGCAGCTTAACTAGCGGGGGCTACAATGAGCAGTTCTTC. Amino acids: CASSLTSGGYNEQFF.

This clonotype was detected many times. CDR3 loop: CASSDRGDEQYF. DNA of the CDR3: TGCGCCAGCAGTGATCGGGGGGATGAGCAGTACTTC. The chain carries TRBV10-1 and TRBJ2-7; 7 bases are shared with TRBD2. Germline CDR1 WNHNN, CDR2 SYGVQD (reference sequence). This CDR3 has 12 residues. With 3 bases clipped from V and 7 bases from J, the junction kept 3 bases outside the gene matches.

The table lists this clonotype with many counts. The V and J genes are TRBV28 and TRBJ2-7; 9 bases map to TRBD1. Germline V gene sequence: CDR1 MDHEN, CDR2 SYDVKM. The V segment lost 3 bases and the J segment 4 bases; nucleotides outside the gene matches: 22. This CDR3 has 20 residues. For the CDR3, the DNA is TGTGCCAGCAGTTTCGGGGGCACCGGACAGGGGTTAGGGGCTTGGTACGAGCAGTACTTC. It codes for CASSFGGTGQGLGAWYEQYF.